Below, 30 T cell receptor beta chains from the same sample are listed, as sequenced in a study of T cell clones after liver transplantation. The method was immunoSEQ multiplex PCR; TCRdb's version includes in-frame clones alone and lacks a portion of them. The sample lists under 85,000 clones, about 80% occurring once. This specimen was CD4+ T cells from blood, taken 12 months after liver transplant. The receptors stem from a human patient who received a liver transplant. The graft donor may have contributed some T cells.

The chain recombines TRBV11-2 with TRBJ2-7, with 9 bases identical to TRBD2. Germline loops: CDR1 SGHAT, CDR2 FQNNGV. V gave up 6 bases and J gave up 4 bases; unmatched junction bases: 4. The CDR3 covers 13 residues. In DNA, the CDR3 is TGTGCCAGCAGAGGCGGGAGGGGGTACGAGCAGTACTTC. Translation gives CASRGGRGYEQYF.

The DNA for the CDR3 is TGTGCCAGCAGCCTAAACAGGGGCAATGAGCAGTTCTTC. Translated, it gives CASSLNRGNEQFF. The chain has TRBV7-8 and TRBJ2-1, with 7 bases identical to TRBD1. J gave up 6 bases and V 5 bases, and 4 bases lay outside the gene matches. This CDR3 is 13 amino acids long. The V gene's germline CDR1 is SGHVS and CDR2 FQNEAQ.

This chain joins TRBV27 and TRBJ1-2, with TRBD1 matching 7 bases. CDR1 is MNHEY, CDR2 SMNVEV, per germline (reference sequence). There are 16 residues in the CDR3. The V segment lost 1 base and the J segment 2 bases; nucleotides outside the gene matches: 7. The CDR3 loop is CASSLYGDRPNYGYTF. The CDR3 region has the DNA TGTGCCAGCAGTTTATATGGGGACAGACCCAACTATGGCTACACCTTC.

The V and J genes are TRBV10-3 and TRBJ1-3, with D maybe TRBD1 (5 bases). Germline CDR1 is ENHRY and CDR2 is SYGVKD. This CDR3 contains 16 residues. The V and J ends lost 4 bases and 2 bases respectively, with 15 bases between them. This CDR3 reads CAISVGTAITGNTIYF. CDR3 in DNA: TGTGCCATCAGTGTCGGGACGGCGATTACTGGAAACACCATATATTTT.

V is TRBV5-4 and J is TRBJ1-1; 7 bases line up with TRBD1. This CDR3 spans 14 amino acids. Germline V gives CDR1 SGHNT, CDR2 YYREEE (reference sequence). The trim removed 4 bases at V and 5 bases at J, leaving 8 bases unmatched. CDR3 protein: CASSAQQGRTEAFF. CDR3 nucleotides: TGTGCCAGCAGCGCCCAACAGGGGCGGACTGAAGCTTTCTTT.

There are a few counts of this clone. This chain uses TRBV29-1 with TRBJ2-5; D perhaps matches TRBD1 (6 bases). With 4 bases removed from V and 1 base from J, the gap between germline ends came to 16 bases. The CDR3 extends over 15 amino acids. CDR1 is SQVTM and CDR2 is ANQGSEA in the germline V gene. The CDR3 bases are TGCAGCGTTGCCCTTAACAGGGCCAGCCAAGAGACCCAGTACTTC. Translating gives CSVALNRASQETQYF.

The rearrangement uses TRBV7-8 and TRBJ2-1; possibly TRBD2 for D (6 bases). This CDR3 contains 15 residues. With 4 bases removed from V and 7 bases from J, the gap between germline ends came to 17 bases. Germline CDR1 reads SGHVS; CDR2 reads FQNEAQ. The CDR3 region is CASSWGEISTNEQFF. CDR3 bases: TGTGCCAGCAGCTGGGGGGAGATAAGTACAAATGAGCAGTTCTTC.

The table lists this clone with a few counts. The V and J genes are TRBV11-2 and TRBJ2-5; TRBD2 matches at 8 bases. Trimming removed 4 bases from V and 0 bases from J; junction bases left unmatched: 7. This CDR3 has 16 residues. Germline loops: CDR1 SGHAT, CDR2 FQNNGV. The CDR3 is CASSSGLAAYQETQYF. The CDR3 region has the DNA TGTGCCAGCAGCTCTGGACTAGCTGCGTACCAAGAGACCCAGTACTTC.

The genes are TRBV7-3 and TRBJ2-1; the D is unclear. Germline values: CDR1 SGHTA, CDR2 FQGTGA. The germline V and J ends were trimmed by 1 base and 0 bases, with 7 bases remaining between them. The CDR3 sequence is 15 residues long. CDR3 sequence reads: CASSLIASSYNEQFF. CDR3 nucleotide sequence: TGTGCCAGCAGCTTAATTGCTAGCTCCTACAATGAGCAGTTCTTC.

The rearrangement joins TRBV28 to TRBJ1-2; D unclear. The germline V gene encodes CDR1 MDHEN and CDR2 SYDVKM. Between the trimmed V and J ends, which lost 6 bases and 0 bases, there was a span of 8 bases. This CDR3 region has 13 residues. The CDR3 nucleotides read TGTGCCAGCAGCCTGACGGCTAACTATGGCTACACCTTC. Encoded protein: CASSLTANYGYTF.

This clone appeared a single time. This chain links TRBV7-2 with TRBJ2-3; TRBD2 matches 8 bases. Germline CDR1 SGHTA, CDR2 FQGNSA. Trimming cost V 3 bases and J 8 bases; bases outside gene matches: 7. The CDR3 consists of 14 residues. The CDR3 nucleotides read TGTGCCAGCAGCTTGAGCGGGAGCCAAGGTACGCAGTATTTT. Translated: CASSLSGSQGTQYF.

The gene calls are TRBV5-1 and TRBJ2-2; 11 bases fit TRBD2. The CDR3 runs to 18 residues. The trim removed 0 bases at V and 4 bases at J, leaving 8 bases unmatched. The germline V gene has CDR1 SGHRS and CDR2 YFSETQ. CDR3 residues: CASSLGLAGGLGTGELFF. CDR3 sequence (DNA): TGCGCCAGCAGCTTGGGCCTAGCGGGAGGATTAGGCACCGGGGAGCTGTTTTTT.

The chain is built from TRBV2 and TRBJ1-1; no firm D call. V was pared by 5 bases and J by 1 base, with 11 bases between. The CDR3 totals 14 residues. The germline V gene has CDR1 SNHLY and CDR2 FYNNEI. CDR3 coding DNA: TGTGCCAGCAGTCGCCTGAATGCGAACACTGAAGCTTTCTTT. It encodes CASSRLNANTEAFF. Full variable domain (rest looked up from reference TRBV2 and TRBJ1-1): EPEVTQTPSHQVTQMGQEVILRCVPISNHLYFYWYRQILGQKVEFLVSFYNNEISEKSEIFDDQFSVERPDGSNFTLKIRSTKLEDSAMYFCASSRLNANTEAFFGQGTRLTVV.

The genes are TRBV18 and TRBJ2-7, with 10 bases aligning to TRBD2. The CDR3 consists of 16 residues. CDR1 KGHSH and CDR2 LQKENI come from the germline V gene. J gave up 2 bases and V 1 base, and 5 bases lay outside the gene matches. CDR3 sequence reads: CASSPLGTSDAYEQYF. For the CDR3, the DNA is TGTGCCAGCTCACCACTAGGGACTAGCGATGCCTACGAGCAGTACTTC.

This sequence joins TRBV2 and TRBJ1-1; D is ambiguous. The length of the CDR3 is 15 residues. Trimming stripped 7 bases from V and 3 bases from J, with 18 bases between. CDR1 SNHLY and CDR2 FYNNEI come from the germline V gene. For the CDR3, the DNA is TGTGCCAGCATCTTTCGCGCAGGTATTGACACTGAAGCTTTCTTT. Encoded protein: CASIFRAGIDTEAFF.

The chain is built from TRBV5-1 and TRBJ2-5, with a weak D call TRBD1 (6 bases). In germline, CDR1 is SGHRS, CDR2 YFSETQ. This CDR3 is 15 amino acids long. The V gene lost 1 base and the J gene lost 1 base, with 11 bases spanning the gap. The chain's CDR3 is CASSLITGRQETQYF. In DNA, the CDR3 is TGCGCCAGCAGCTTGATAACAGGGCGCCAAGAGACCCAGTACTTC.

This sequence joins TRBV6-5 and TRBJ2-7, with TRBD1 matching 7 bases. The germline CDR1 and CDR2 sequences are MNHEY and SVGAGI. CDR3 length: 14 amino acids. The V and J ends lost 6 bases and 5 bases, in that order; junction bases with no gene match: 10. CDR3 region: CASSRQGWDDEQYF. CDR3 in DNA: TGTGCCAGCAGCCGACAGGGATGGGACGACGAGCAGTACTTC.

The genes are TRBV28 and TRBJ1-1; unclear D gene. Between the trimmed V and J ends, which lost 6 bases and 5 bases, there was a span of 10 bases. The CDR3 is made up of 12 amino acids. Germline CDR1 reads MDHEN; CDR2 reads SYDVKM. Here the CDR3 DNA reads TGTGCCAGCAGGAGGATACCTACTGAAGCTTTCTTT. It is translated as CASRRIPTEAFF.

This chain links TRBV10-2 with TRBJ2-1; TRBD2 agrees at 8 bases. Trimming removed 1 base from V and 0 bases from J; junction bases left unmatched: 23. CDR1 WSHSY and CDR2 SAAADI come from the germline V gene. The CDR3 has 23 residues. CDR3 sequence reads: CASSEYGVGAWLAGKSSYNEQFF. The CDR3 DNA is TGCGCCAGCAGTGAGTATGGTGTAGGGGCGTGGCTAGCGGGTAAGAGCTCCTACAATGAGCAGTTCTTC.

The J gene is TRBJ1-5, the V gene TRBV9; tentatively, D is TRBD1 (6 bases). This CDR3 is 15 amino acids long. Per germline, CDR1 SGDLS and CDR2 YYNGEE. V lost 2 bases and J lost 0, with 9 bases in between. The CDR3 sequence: CASSVGHSSNQPQHF. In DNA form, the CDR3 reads TGTGCCAGCAGCGTGGGACACAGTAGCAATCAGCCCCAGCATTTT.

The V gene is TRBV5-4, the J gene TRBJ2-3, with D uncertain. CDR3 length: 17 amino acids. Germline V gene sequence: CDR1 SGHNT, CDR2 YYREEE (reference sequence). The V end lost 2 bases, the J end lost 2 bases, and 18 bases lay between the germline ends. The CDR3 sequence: CASSLVRGNRLTDTQYF. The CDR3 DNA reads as TGTGCCAGCAGCTTAGTCCGTGGGAATCGGCTCACAGATACGCAGTATTTT.

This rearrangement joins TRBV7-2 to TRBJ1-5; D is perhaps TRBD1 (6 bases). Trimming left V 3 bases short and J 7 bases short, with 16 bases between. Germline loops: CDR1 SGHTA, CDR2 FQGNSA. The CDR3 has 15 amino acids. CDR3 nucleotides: TGTGCCAGCAGCTTGGGTTGGGGGGCCGGGCAGCCCCAGCATTTT. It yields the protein CASSLGWGAGQPQHF.

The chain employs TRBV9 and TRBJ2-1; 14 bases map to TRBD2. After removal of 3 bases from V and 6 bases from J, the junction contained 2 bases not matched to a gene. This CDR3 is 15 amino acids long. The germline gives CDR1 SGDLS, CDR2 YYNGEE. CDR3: CASSGTSGRINEQFF. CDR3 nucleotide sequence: TGTGCCAGCAGCGGGACTAGCGGGAGGATCAATGAGCAGTTCTTC.

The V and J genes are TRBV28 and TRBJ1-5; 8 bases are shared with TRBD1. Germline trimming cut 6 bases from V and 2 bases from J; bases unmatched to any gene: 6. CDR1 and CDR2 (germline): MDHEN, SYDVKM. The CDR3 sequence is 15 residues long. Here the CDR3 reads CASSFGQGGNQPQHF. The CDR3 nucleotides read TGTGCCAGCAGCTTTGGACAGGGCGGCAATCAGCCCCAGCATTTT.

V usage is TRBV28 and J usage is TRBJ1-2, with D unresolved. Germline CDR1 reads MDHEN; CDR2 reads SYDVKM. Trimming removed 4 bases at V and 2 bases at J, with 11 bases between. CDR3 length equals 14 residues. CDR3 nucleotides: TGTGCCAGCAGTTCCCCGGGGTTCAACTATGGCTACACCTTC. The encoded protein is CASSSPGFNYGYTF.

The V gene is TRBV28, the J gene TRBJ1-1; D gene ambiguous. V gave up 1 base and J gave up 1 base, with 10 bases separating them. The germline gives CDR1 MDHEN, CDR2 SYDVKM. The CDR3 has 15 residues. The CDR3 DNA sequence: TGTGCCAGCAGTTTATTGAACCAACAGAACACTGAAGCTTTCTTT. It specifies CASSLLNQQNTEAFF.

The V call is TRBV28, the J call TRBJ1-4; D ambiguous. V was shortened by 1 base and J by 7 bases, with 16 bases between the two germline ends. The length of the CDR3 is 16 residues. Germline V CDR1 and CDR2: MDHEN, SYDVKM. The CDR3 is CASSLSGGVGGEKLFF. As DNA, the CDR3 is TGTGCCAGCAGTTTATCCGGCGGGGTGGGTGGTGAAAAACTGTTTTTT.

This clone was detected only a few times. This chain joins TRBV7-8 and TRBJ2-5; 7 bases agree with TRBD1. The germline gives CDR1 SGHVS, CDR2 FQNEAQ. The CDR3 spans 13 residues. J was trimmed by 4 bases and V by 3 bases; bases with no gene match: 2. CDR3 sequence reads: CASSFHRGETQYF. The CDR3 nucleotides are TGTGCCAGCAGCTTTCACAGGGGAGAGACCCAGTACTTC.

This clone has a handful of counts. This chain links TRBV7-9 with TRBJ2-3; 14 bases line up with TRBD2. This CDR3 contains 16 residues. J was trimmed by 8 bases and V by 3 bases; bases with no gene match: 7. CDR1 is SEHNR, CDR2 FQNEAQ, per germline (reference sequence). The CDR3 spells CASSFRLAGGGGTQYF. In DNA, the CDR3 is TGTGCCAGCAGCTTTCGACTAGCGGGAGGGGGTGGTACGCAGTATTTT.

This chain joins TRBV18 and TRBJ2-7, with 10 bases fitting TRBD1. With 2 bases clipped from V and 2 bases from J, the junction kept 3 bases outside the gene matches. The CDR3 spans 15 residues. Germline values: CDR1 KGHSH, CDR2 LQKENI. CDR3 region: CASSPDGTGAYEQYF. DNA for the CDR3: TGTGCCAGCTCACCAGATGGGACAGGGGCCTACGAGCAGTACTTC.